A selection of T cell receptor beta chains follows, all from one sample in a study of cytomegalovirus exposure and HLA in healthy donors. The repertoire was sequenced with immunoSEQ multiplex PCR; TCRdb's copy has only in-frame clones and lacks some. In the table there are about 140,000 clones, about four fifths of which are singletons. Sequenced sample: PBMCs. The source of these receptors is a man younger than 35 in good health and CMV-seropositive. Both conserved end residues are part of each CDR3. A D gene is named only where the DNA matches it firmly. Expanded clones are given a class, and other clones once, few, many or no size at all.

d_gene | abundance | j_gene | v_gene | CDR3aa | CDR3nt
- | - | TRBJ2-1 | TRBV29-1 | CSGRELSNEQFF | TGCAGCGGTAGGGAGCTGAGCAATGAGCAGTTCTTC
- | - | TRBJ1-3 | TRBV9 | CASSVGGRGAGNTIYF | TGTGCCAGCAGCGTGGGGGGGAGGGGGGCTGGAAACACCATATATTTT
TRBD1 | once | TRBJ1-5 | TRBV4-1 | CASSQGDRISNQPQHF | TGCGCCAGCAGCCAAGGGGACAGGATCAGCAATCAGCCCCAGCATTTT
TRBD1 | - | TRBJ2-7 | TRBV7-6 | CASSSRQGRHEQYF | TGTGCCAGCAGCTCTCGACAGGGAAGACACGAGCAGTACTTC
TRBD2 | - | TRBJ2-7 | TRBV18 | CASSPGLAGLEQYF | TGTGCCAGCTCACCGGGACTAGCGGGACTCGAGCAGTACTTC
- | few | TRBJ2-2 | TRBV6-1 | CASSPSRVVIGELFF | TGTGCCAGCAGCCCATCCAGGGTAGTAATCGGGGAGCTGTTTTTT
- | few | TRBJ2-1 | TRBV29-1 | CSVEVTRNNEQFF | TGCAGCGTTGAAGTGACTAGGAACAATGAGCAGTTCTTC
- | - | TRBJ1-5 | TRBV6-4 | CASSRELSLSNQPQHF | TGTGCCAGCTCCCGGGAATTGAGCCTTAGCAATCAGCCCCAGCATTTT
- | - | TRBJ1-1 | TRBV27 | CASSLVRVWENTEAFF | TGTGCCAGCAGTTTGGTGAGGGTCTGGGAGAACACTGAAGCTTTCTTT
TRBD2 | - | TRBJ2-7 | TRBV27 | CASSFASGSYEQYF | TGTGCCAGCAGTTTTGCTAGCGGCTCCTACGAGCAGTACTTC
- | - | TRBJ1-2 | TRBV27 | CASSSDSFYGYTF | TGTGCCAGCAGCTCCGACAGCTTCTATGGCTACACCTTC
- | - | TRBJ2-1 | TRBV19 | CASSPTVNSGNEQFF | TGTGCCAGTAGCCCGACAGTGAACTCGGGCAATGAGCAGTTCTTC
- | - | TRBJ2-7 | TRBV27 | CASSLDGRYGEQYF | TGTGCCAGCAGTTTGGACGGGAGATACGGCGAGCAGTACTTC
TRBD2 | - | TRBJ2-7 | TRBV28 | CASSSSGLPREQYF | TGTGCCAGCAGCTCTAGCGGGCTACCTCGGGAGCAGTACTTC
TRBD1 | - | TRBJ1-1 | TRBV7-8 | CASSARTGAGTEAFF | TGTGCCAGCTCTGCTAGGACAGGGGCTGGCACTGAAGCTTTCTTT
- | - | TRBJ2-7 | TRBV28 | CASSSISGLYEQYF | TGTGCCAGCAGTTCTATCTCAGGACTCTACGAGCAGTACTTC
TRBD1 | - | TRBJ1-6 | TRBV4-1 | CASSHPDRGNNSPLHF | TGCGCCAGCAGCCATCCTGACAGGGGGAATAATTCACCCCTCCACTTT
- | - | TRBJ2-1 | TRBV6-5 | CASSFGLPSYNEQFF | TGTGCCAGCAGCTTCGGACTCCCCTCCTACAATGAGCAGTTCTTC
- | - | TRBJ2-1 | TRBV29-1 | CSGRSFFNNEQFF | TGCAGCGGCCGGAGCTTTTTTAACAATGAGCAGTTCTTC
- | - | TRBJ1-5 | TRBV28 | CASSPGRNQPQHF | TGTGCCAGCAGCCCAGGTCGCAATCAGCCCCAGCATTTT
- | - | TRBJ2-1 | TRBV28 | CASSLLAKHEQFF | TGTGCCAGCAGTTTACTAGCGAAGCATGAGCAGTTCTTC
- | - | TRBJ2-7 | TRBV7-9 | CSSSLGQGVPEQYF | TGTTCCAGCAGCTTAGGCCAGGGTGTTCCCGAGCAGTACTTC
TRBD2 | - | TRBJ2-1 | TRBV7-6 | CASSPAPPGLAPDEQFF | TGTGCCAGCAGCCCTGCGCCACCGGGACTAGCGCCCGATGAGCAGTTCTTC
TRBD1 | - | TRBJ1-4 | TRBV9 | CASSIRQGKTNEKLFF | TGTGCCAGCAGCATAAGACAGGGAAAAACTAATGAAAAACTGTTTTTT
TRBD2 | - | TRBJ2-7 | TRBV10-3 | CAISEGGSTSGRYEQYF | TGTGCCATCAGTGAGGGAGGTAGTACTAGCGGGAGATACGAGCAGTACTTC
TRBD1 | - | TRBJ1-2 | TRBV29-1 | CSVATGAIGYTF | TGCAGCGTAGCGACAGGGGCGATAGGCTACACCTTC
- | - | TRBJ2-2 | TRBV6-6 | CASSYSIGSGELFF | TGTGCCAGCAGTTACTCGATTGGGAGCGGGGAGCTGTTTTTT